The TCR beta chain described here comes from a study of response to subunit inactivated influenza vaccine. Notes on the study in general: Authors suggested seasonal influenza vaccinations each recruit few new T cells.

Germline V CDR1 and CDR2: SGHVS, FQNEAQ. The CDR3 is 15 residues long. Trimming removed 8 bases from V and 0 bases from J, with 14 bases in between. This clonotype was observed a few times. Antigen: not known. MiXCR, applied by TCRdb to the RT-PCR reads, yields one record per CDR3 protein. The repertoire includes 530,000 or so distinct CDR3 sequences, around 25% of them detected once, and approximately 1.9% sits in the top ten. This chain uses TRBV7-8 with TRBJ1-3; no firm D call. Sequenced material: CD4+ T cells sorted from PBMCs, taken about 5 days after vaccination. The receptor's source is a man aged 50 to 59 who received an inactivated influenza vaccine. The CDR3 DNA follows: TGTGCCAGCCTACAAGGGCGGGACTCTGGAAACACCATATATTTT. Its protein is CASLQGRDSGNTIYF.